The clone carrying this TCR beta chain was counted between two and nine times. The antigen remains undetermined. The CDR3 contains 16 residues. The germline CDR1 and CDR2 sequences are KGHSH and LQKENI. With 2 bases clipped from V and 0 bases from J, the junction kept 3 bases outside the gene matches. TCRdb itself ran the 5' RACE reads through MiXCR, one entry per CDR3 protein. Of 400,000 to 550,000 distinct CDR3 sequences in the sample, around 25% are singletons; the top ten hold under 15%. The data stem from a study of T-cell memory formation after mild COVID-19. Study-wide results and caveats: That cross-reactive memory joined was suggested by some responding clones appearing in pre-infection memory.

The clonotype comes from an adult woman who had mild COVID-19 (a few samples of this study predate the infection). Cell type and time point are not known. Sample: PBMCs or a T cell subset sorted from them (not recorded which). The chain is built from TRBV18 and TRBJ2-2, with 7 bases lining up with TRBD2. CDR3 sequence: CASSPTSVSNTGELFF. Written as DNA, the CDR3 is TGTGCCAGCTCACCAACTAGCGTCTCGAACACCGGGGAGCTGTTTTTT.